The 26 T cell receptor beta chains listed next were all sequenced from one sample in a study of identical twins. TCRdb itself ran the 5' RACE reads through MiXCR, one entry per CDR3 protein. Found here are about 570,000 distinct CDR3 sequences, roughly 9.5% of them singletons; the top ten hold approximately 3%. The same sample was also studied in work on yellow fever vaccine responses in identical twins.

Specimen: PBMCs. All receptors derive from a woman aged 18-30 years in good health.

Only a few counts were recorded for this clonotype. For the CDR3, the DNA is TGTGCCAGCAGTTACTCGATCCGGTCCGGGACAGGGGTCAATGAGCAGTTCTTC. This codes for CASSYSIRSGTGVNEQFF. The rearrangement uses TRBV6-5 and TRBJ2-1, with 10 bases identical to TRBD1. Germline assignment: CDR1 MNHEY and CDR2 SVGAGI. Trimming cost V 0 bases and J 6 bases; bases outside gene matches: 11. The CDR3 is made up of 18 amino acids.

This clonotype has a handful of counts. The CDR3: CASSLDPRDEQFF. The CDR3 DNA reads TGTGCCAGCAGCTTAGACCCGAGAGATGAGCAGTTCTTC. The genes are TRBV7-9 and TRBJ2-1; D gene uncertain. CDR1 SEHNR and CDR2 FQNEAQ come from the germline V gene (reference sequence). This CDR3 is built from 13 residues. V was pared by 1 base and J by 8 bases, with 9 bases between.

This clonotype appeared a few times. The V call is TRBV3-1, the J call TRBJ1-3; D unresolved. The V gene's germline CDR1 is LGHDT and CDR2 YNNKEL (reference sequence). This CDR3 is built from 12 residues. The germline V and J ends were trimmed by 2 bases and 4 bases, with 3 bases remaining between them. The CDR3 region is CASSQPGNTIYF. The CDR3 bases are TGTGCCAGCAGCCAACCGGGAAACACCATATATTTT.

This clonotype has ten or more counts. J is TRBJ2-3 and V is TRBV3-1; D call uncertain. V lost 2 bases to trimming and J lost 2 bases, with 17 bases between them. CDR3 length: 17 residues. The V gene's germline CDR1 is LGHDT and CDR2 YNNKEL (reference sequence). CDR3 DNA: TGTGCCAGCAGCCAAACGATCCGGGCTTCAACCACAGATACGCAGTATTTT. Translated: CASSQTIRASTTDTQYF.

This clonotype was detected only a few times. This rearrangement joins TRBV7-9 to TRBJ2-7, with D perhaps TRBD2 (5 bases). This CDR3 has 14 amino acids. CDR1 is SEHNR, CDR2 FQNEAQ, per germline (reference sequence). V was clipped by 2 bases and J by 5 bases, with 13 bases between them. CDR3 amino acids: CASSLPGKMHEQYF. The DNA for the CDR3 is TGTGCCAGCAGCTTACCCGGGAAGATGCACGAGCAGTACTTC.

This clonotype was found many times. This chain joins TRBV5-5 and TRBJ2-1; D is ambiguous. The CDR3 has 17 amino acids. Germline-derived CDR1 and CDR2 are SGHKS and YYEKEE (reference sequence). V was shortened by 3 bases and J by 0 bases, with 16 bases between the two germline ends. CDR3 nucleotide sequence: TGTGCCAGCAGCTGGCAACTCCTTGGTAGCTCCTACAATGAGCAGTTCTTC. Translated, it gives CASSWQLLGSSYNEQFF.

The genes are TRBV7-2 and TRBJ2-7, with 10 nucleotides matching TRBD1. Trimming at V came to 6 bases and at J to 2 bases, leaving 10 bases not matched to a gene. Germline-derived CDR1 and CDR2 are SGHTA and FQGNSA. The CDR3 extends over 16 amino acids. The CDR3: CASRSRGQGTAYEQYF. As DNA, the CDR3 is TGTGCCAGCAGGTCCCGGGGACAGGGGACAGCCTACGAGCAGTACTTC.

This clonotype has just a few counts. The V call is TRBV12-3 or TRBV12-4, the J call TRBJ2-2, with 7 bases that match TRBD2. This CDR3 has 16 residues. V was clipped by 6 bases and J by 4 bases; unmatched bases: 11. CDR3 nucleotide sequence: TGTGCCAGCAGGCCCGTGGGGGGGACGAGCACCGGGGAGCTGTTTTTT. This gives the protein CASRPVGGTSTGELFF.

V gene TRBV5-6 combines with J gene TRBJ1-2, with TRBD1 identical over 11 bases. The CDR3 is made up of 14 amino acids. V lost 4 bases to trimming and J lost 7 bases; unmatched junction nucleotides: 6. The germline V gene encodes CDR1 SGHDT and CDR2 YYEEEE. The CDR3 loop is CASSGDRGYGGYTF. In nucleotides, the CDR3 is TGTGCCAGCAGCGGGGACAGGGGGTACGGTGGCTACACCTTC.

This clonotype was observed at least ten times. The V call is TRBV5-1, the J call TRBJ2-5; possible D gene TRBD2, 6 bases. Germline V gene sequence: CDR1 SGHRS, CDR2 YFSETQ. The CDR3 loop spans 15 amino acids. The germline V and J ends were trimmed by 0 bases and 5 bases, with 14 bases remaining between them. CDR3 protein: CASSLATGGEETQYF. In DNA form, the CDR3 reads TGCGCCAGCAGCTTGGCCACTGGAGGGGAGGAGACCCAGTACTTC.

V is TRBV13 and J is TRBJ2-7; 9 bases match TRBD1. V trimming: 3 bases; J trimming: 6 bases; junction bases outside the gene matches: 6. CDR1 is PRHDT and CDR2 is FYEKMQ in the germline V gene (reference sequence). This CDR3 contains 14 residues. The CDR3 region has the DNA TGTGCCAGCAGCTTGGGACAGGGTCGACGCGAGCAGTACTTC. Residues: CASSLGQGRREQYF.

This clonotype was detected ten times or more. The chain carries TRBV4-3 and TRBJ2-1; D call uncertain. Germline V gene data show CDR1 as LGHNA and CDR2 as YSLEER. This CDR3 region has 15 residues. Deletions cut 1 base from V and 4 bases from J, with 11 bases between. CDR3 loop: CASSQVGNRYNEQFF. The CDR3 DNA is TGCGCCAGCAGCCAAGTTGGTAATAGGTACAATGAGCAGTTCTTC.

The chain joins TRBV11-1 to TRBJ2-6; 10 bases align to TRBD1. Germline loops: CDR1 SGHAT, CDR2 FQDESV (reference sequence). The CDR3 has 21 residues. V trimming: 7 bases; J trimming: 1 base; junction bases outside the gene matches: 19. CDR3 residues: CASTTIPGGDRGASGANVLTF. Here the CDR3 DNA reads TGTGCCAGCACCACCATCCCCGGCGGGGACAGGGGAGCTTCTGGGGCCAACGTCCTGACTTTC.

This clonotype occurred a few times. The chain combines TRBV4-3 with TRBJ1-2; maybe TRBD1 (6 bases). Trimming removed 0 bases from V and 8 bases from J, with 10 bases in between. CDR3 length: 13 residues. Germline CDR1 reads LGHNA; CDR2 reads YSLEER. The CDR3 reads CASSQDTGTGYTF. CDR3 in DNA: TGCGCCAGCAGCCAAGATACAGGGACAGGCTACACCTTC.

A few counts support this clonotype. The rearrangement links TRBV20-1 to TRBJ2-5, with 11 bases aligning to TRBD1. V was pared by 0 bases and J by 4 bases, with 16 bases of the junction left unmatched. CDR3 length equals 19 residues. Germline V gene data show CDR1 as DFQATT and CDR2 as SNEGSKA (reference sequence). For the CDR3, the DNA is TGCAGTGCTAGAGATGGGACAGGGGGACCCGTACGAGCTCTAGAGACCCAGTACTTC. This gives the protein CSARDGTGGPVRALETQYF.

V and J are TRBV14 and TRBJ2-7; 8 bases are a match to TRBD1. This CDR3 is 14 amino acids long. The germline V gene encodes CDR1 SGHDN and CDR2 FVKESK. V was clipped by 3 bases and J by 6 bases; unmatched bases: 7. The CDR3 DNA follows: TGTGCCAGCAGCCATGGACAGGGTCCCTTCGAGCAGTACTTC. Amino acid sequence: CASSHGQGPFEQYF.

This clonotype was counted only a few times. The chain carries TRBV7-8 and TRBJ2-7; D call uncertain. CDR3 size: 15 residues. Germline lookup yields CDR1 SGHVS and CDR2 FQNEAQ. V gave up 4 bases and J gave up 3 bases, with 16 bases separating them. Here the CDR3 reads CASSSWSSIHYEQYF. The CDR3, as DNA: TGTGCCAGCAGCTCCTGGAGCTCAATCCACTACGAGCAGTACTTC.

This clonotype showed up many times. The chain recombines TRBV27 with TRBJ2-5; a possible D gene is TRBD1 (6 bases). Germline V gene lookup returns CDR1 MNHEY and CDR2 SMNVEV (reference sequence). V was pared by 3 bases and J by 2 bases, with 7 bases between. The CDR3 spans 13 residues. DNA for the CDR3: TGTGCCAGCAGTTTGGACAGACAAGAGACCCAGTACTTC. This sequence encodes CASSLDRQETQYF.

This clonotype has a count of ten or more. V is TRBV15 and J is TRBJ2-7, with D perhaps TRBD1 (5 bases). Looked up from germline, CDR1 is LNHNV and CDR2 is YYDKDF (reference sequence). The CDR3 has 13 amino acids. V dropped 0 bases and J dropped 6 bases, with 9 bases sitting between them. The CDR3 bases are TGTGCCACCAGCAGAGATTGGGGCGTCGAGCAGTACTTC. Protein: CATSRDWGVEQYF.

This clonotype was observed many times. This sequence joins TRBV6-2 or TRBV6-3 and TRBJ2-1; weak D call: TRBD1 (6 bases). This CDR3 spans 14 amino acids. The ends were cut back, 7 bases at V and 9 bases at J, with 19 bases in the middle. Germline V lookup: CDR1 MNHEY, CDR2 SVGEGT. The CDR3: CASKKNPGVAEQFF. Here the CDR3 DNA reads TGTGCCAGCAAAAAAAATCCAGGGGTGGCTGAGCAGTTCTTC.

The chain employs TRBV6-1 and TRBJ2-1; D possibly corresponds to TRBD2 (5 bases). The V end lost 3 bases, the J end lost 8 bases, and 8 bases lay between the germline ends. Germline V lookup: CDR1 MNHNS, CDR2 SASEGT. This CDR3 has 12 residues. DNA for the CDR3: TGTGCCAGCAGTGATGGACTCCATGAGCAGTTCTTC. This encodes CASSDGLHEQFF.

This clonotype occurred many times. The chain uses TRBV6-2 or TRBV6-3 and TRBJ2-1; 13 bases map to TRBD2. V lost 0 bases to trimming and J lost 6 bases; unmatched junction nucleotides: 14. This CDR3 contains 20 residues. Germline V lookup: CDR1 MNHEY, CDR2 SVGEGT. The CDR3 coding sequence is TGTGCCAGCAGTTACTCTTTGGTCGGACTAGCGGGAGATAAAAGCAATGAGCAGTTCTTC. Protein: CASSYSLVGLAGDKSNEQFF.

This clonotype has only a few counts. This chain joins TRBV5-5 and TRBJ2-5; 11 bases are shared with TRBD2. Germline CDR1 SGHKS, CDR2 YYEKEE (reference sequence). The CDR3 loop spans 15 amino acids. The V segment lost 4 bases and the J segment 4 bases; nucleotides outside the gene matches: 6. CDR3 amino acids: CASSQLAGGPETQYF. DNA for the CDR3: TGTGCCAGCAGCCAATTAGCGGGGGGGCCAGAGACCCAGTACTTC.

The rearrangement joins TRBV4-2 to TRBJ2-1; D may be TRBD2 (5 bases). From germline, CDR1 is LGHNA and CDR2 YNFKEQ. The ends were cut back, 4 bases at V and 5 bases at J, with 24 bases in the middle. CDR3 size: 18 residues. Here the CDR3 reads CASSPKESWRAQHNEQFF. The CDR3 DNA reads as TGTGCCAGCAGCCCCAAGGAATCCTGGCGGGCCCAACACAATGAGCAGTTCTTC.

The table lists this clonotype with many counts. This chain links TRBV20-1 with TRBJ2-7; 16 bases are a match to TRBD2. Germline lookup yields CDR1 DFQATT and CDR2 SNEGSKA (reference sequence). The CDR3 spans 19 residues. V was clipped by 0 bases and J by 2 bases; unmatched bases: 10. The CDR3 reads CSARDLSGTSGRVAYEQYF. CDR3 nucleotides: TGCAGTGCTAGAGATCTCTCCGGGACTAGCGGGAGGGTAGCCTACGAGCAGTACTTC.

This clonotype was recorded a few times. This sequence joins TRBV3-1 and TRBJ2-5; a possible D gene is TRBD1 (5 bases). Per the germline V gene, CDR1 is LGHDT and CDR2 is YNNKEL (reference sequence). Between the trimmed V and J ends, which lost 3 bases and 2 bases, there was a span of 10 bases. CDR3 length: 14 amino acids. DNA of the CDR3: TGTGCCAGCAGCCACCCTAAGGGGCAAGAGACCCAGTACTTC. It yields the protein CASSHPKGQETQYF.